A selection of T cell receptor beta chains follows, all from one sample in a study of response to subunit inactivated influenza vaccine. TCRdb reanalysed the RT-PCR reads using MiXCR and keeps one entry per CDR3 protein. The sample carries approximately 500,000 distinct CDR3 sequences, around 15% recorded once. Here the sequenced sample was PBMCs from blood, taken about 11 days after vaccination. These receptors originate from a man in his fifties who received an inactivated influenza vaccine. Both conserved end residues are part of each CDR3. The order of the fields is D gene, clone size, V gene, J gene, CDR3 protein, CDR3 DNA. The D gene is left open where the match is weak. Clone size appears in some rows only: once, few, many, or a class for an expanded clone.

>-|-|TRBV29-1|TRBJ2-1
CSVTIDLRYNEQFF
TGCAGCGTGACGATAGATCTCCGCTACAATGAGCAGTTCTTC
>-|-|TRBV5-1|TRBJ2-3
CASSRGLRTDTQYF
TGCGCCAGCAGCCGGGGTCTGAGAACAGATACGCAGTATTTT
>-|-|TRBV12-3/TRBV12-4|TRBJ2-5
CASSFIEGETQYF
TGTGCCAGCAGTTTTATCGAGGGGGAGACCCAGTACTTC
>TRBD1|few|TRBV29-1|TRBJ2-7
CSVAPGQGWEQYF
TGCAGCGTCGCTCCGGGACAGGGTTGGGAGCAGTACTTC
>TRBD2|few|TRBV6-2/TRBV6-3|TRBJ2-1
CASRGGLAGPSSYNEQFF
TGTGCCAGCCGAGGGGGACTAGCGGGACCAAGCTCCTACAATGAGCAGTTCTTC
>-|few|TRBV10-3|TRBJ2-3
CAISEASGVADTQYF
TGTGCCATCAGTGAGGCCAGTGGGGTGGCAGATACGCAGTATTTT
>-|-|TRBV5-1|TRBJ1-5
CASSPSGAVNQPQHF
TGCGCCAGCAGCCCCTCCGGGGCGGTCAACCAGCCCCAGCATTTT
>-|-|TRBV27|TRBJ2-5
CASSAIRDPTAF
TGTGCCAGCAGTGCTATCCGGGACCCCACAGCTTTC
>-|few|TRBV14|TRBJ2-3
CASSQQVADTQYF
TGTGCCAGCAGCCAACAGGTAGCAGATACGCAGTATTTT
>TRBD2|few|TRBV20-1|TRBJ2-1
CSARTSGKVQFF
TGCAGTGCTAGGACTAGCGGGAAAGTGCAGTTCTTC
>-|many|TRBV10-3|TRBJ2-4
CAISESFEASGRNIQYF
TGTGCCATCAGTGAGTCGTTCGAAGCTTCGGGGCGAAACATTCAGTACTTC
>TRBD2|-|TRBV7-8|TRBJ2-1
CASRSTPGLVTGNEQFF
TGTGCCAGCAGGTCCACCCCAGGACTAGTCACGGGCAATGAGCAGTTCTTC
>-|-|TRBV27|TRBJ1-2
CASSLSAAASIYGYTF
TGTGCCAGCAGTTTATCGGCGGCAGCCAGTATCTATGGCTACACCTTC
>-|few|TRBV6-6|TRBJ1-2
CASSGSYKGYTF
TGTGCCAGCAGCGGCAGCTATAAGGGCTACACCTTC
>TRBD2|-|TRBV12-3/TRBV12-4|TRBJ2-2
CASSLERGPNTGELFF
TGTGCCAGCAGTTTAGAGCGGGGGCCAAACACCGGGGAGCTGTTTTTT
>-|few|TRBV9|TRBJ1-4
CASSVESSGYEKLFF
TGTGCCAGCAGCGTAGAGTCATCAGGTTATGAAAAACTGTTTTTT
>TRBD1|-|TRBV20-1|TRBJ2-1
CSLTSGQGIYEQFF
TGCAGCCTCACCTCGGGACAGGGTATATATGAGCAGTTCTTC
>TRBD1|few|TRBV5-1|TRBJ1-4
CASSLSPGQEFEKLFF
TGCGCCAGCAGCTTGAGCCCGGGACAGGAGTTTGAAAAACTGTTTTTT
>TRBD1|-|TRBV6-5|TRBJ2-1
CASSYAGGSYNEQFF
TGTGCCAGCAGTTACGCAGGGGGCTCCTACAATGAGCAGTTCTTC
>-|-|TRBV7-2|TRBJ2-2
CASSPSGTRTGELFF
TGTGCCAGCAGCCCTTCTGGGACTCGCACCGGGGAGCTGTTTTTT
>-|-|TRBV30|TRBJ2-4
CAWSVRDRIFSTKNIQYF
TGTGCCTGGAGTGTACGAGACAGGATTTTCTCTACCAAAAACATTCAGTACTTC
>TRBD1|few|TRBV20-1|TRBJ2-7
CSARLGQGPYEQYF
TGCAGTGCTAGATTGGGACAGGGACCTTACGAGCAGTACTTC
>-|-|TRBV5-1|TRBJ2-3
CASSLANLGDTQYF
TGCGCCAGCAGCTTGGCAAACCTCGGAGATACGCAGTATTTT
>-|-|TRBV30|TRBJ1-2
CAWSRAGSYTF
TGTGCCTGGAGTAGGGCGGGATCCTACACCTTC
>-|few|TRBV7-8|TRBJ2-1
CASSLKRVAPYNEQFF
TGTGCCAGCAGCTTAAAGAGAGTGGCCCCATACAATGAGCAGTTCTTC
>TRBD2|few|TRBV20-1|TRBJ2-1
CSARLAGGWQFF
TGCAGTGCTAGGTTAGCGGGAGGCTGGCAGTTCTTC
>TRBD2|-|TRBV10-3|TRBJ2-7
CAIKGLAGGPNSYEQYF
TGTGCCATCAAAGGACTAGCGGGAGGGCCAAACTCCTACGAGCAGTACTTC
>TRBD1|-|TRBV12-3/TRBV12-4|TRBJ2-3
CASSFKGAADTQYF
TGTGCCAGCAGTTTTAAGGGGGCGGCAGATACGCAGTATTTT
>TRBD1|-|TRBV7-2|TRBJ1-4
CASSYRGPTGEKLLF
TGTGCCAGCAGCTACAGGGGCCCCACGGGGGAAAAACTGCTTTTT
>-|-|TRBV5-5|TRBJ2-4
CASSLVGVGVAKNIQYF
TGTGCCAGCAGCTTGGTTGGGGTAGGGGTAGCCAAAAACATTCAGTACTTC
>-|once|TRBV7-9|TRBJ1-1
CASRDTGTEAFF
TGTGCCAGCAGAGACACGGGCACTGAAGCTTTCTTT
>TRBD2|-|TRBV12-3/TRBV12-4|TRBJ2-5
CASSLWRAGGSRTQYF
TGTGCCAGCAGTTTATGGCGTGCGGGGGGGTCAAGGACCCAGTACTTC
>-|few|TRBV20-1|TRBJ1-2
CSARVKGEDYGYTF
TGCAGTGCTAGAGTGAAGGGGGAGGACTATGGCTACACCTTC
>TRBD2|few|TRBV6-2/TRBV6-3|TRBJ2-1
CASTGTSGSFNEQFF
TGTGCCAGCACCGGGACTAGCGGGAGTTTTAATGAGCAGTTCTTC
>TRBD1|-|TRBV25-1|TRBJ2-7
CASSRTGDYEQYF
TGTGCCAGCAGCCGGACAGGGGACTACGAGCAGTACTTC
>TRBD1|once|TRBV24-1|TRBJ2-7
CATSDGQGARAEQYF
TGTGCCACCAGTGATGGACAGGGGGCAAGGGCCGAGCAGTACTTC
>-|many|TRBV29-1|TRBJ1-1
CSVRRNTEAFF
TGCAGCGTGCGTCGGAACACTGAAGCTTTCTTT
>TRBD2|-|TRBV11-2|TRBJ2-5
CASSPGAGLAGDEETQYF
TGTGCCAGCAGCCCAGGCGCCGGACTAGCGGGGGACGAAGAGACCCAGTACTTC
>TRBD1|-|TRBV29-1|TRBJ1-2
CSVPQGAANYGYTF
TGCAGCGTCCCTCAGGGGGCTGCTAACTATGGCTACACCTTC
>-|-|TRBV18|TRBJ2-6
CASSPSGGGANVLTF
TGTGCCAGCTCACCCTCAGGGGGGGGGGCCAACGTCCTGACTTTC
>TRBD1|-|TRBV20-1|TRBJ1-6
CSARDRDSPLHF
TGCAGTGCCCGGGACAGAGATTCACCCCTCCACTTT
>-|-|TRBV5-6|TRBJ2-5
CASSLGVGLELETQYF
TGTGCCAGCAGCTTGGGGGTTGGGCTAGAGCTGGAGACCCAGTACTTC
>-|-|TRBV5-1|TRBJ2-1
CASSLARVNEQFF
TGCGCCAGCAGCTTGGCGCGGGTTAATGAGCAGTTCTTC
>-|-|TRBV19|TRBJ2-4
CASSIDQAGELNIQYF
TGTGCCAGTAGTATAGATCAGGCCGGGGAATTAAACATTCAGTACTTC
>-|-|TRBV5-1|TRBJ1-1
CASRADGQPNTEAFF
TGCGCCAGCAGAGCAGATGGTCAGCCGAACACTGAAGCTTTCTTT
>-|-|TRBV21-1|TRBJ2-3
CASSKGTIRMGPRITDTQYF
TGTGCCAGCAGCAAAGGAACAATAAGGATGGGACCTAGGATAACAGATACGCAGTATTTT
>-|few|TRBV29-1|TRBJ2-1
CSGRTRSYNEQFF
TGCAGCGGCCGCACAAGGTCCTACAATGAGCAGTTCTTC
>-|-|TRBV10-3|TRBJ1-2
CAIRPDSYGYTF
TGTGCCATCCGACCGGACAGCTATGGCTACACCTTC